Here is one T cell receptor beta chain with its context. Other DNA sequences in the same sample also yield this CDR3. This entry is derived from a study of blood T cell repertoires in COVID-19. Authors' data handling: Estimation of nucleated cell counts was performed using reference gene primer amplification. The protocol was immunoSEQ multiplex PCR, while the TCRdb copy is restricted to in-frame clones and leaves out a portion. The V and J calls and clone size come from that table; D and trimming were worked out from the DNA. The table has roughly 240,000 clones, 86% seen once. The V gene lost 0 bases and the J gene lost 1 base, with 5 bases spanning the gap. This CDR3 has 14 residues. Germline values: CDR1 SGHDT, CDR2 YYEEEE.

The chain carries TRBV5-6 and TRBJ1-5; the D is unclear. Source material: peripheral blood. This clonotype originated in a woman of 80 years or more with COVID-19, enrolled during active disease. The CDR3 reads CASSLGASNQPQHF. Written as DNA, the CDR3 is TGTGCCAGCAGCTTGGGTGCGAGCAATCAGCCCCAGCATTTT.